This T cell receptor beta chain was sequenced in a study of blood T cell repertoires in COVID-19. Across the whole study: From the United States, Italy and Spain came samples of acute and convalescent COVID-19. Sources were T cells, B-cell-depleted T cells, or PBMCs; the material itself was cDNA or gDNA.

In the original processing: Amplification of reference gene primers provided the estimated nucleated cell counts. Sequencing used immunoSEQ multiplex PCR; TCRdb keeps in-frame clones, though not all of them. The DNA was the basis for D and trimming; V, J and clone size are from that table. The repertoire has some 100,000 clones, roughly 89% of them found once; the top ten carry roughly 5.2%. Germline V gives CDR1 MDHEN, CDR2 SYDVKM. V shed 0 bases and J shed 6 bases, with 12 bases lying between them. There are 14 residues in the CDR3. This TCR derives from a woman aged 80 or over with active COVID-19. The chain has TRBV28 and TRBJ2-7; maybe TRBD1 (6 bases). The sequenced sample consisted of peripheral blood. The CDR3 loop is CASSLWTGRGEQYF. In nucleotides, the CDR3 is TGTGCCAGCAGTTTATGGACAGGTCGGGGCGAGCAGTACTTC. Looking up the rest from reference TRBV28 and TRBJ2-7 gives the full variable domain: DVKVTQSSRYLVKRTGEKVFLECVQDMDHENMFWYRQDPGLGLRLIYFSYDVKMKEKGDIPEGYSVSREKKERFSLILESASTNQTSMYLCASSLWTGRGEQYFGPGTRLTVT.